The clone carrying this T cell receptor (beta chain) was observed many times. The antigen is unknown. TCRdb re-called the 5' RACE reads through MiXCR, storing one row per CDR3 protein. The sample records fewer than 650,000 distinct CDR3 sequences, around 7.5% being singletons. The sample belongs to a study of identical twins. Findings and limits, study-wide: Twin-shared out-of-frame alpha sequences were enriched for low generation probability. Insertions were fewer in abundant cord blood beta clonotypes, whereas memory repertoires showed none of this pattern.

This CDR3 is built from 14 residues. V was shortened by 8 bases and J by 5 bases, with 18 bases between the two germline ends. The germline V gene encodes CDR1 MDHEN and CDR2 SYDVKM. This same sample was also taken into another study, of yellow fever vaccine responses in identical twins.

The receptor was isolated from a woman younger than 30 in good health. The sequenced sample consisted of PBMCs. V usage is TRBV28 and J usage is TRBJ2-5, with unresolved D. DNA for the CDR3: TGTGCCAGCCACTCCGGGCCCCAAGGGGAGACCCAGTACTTC. The encoded protein is CASHSGPQGETQYF.